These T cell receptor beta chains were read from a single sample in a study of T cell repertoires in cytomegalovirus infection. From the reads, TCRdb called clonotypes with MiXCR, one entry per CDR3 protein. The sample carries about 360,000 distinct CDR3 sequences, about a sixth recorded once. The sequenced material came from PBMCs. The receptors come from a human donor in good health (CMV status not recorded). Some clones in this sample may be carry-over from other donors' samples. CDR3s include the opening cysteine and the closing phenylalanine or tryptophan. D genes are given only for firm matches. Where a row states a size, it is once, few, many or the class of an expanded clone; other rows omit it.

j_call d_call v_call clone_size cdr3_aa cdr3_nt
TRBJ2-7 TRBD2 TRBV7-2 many CASSLEPGLAAEQYF TGTGCCAGCAGCTTGGAACCGGGACTAGCGGCCGAGCAGTACTTC
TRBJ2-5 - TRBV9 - CASSWGAATQETQYF TGTGCCAGCAGTTGGGGGGCTGCTACACAAGAGACCCAGTACTTC
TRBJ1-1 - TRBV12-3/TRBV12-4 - CASSLVAEAFF TGTGCCAGCAGTTTAGTAGCAGAAGCTTTCTTT
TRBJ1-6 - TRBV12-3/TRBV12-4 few CASRGRIRTNSPLHF TGTGCCAGCCGGGGCAGGATAAGAACAAATTCACCCCTCCACTTT
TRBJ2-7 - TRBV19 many CASSIGTGSSYEQYF TGTGCCAGTAGTATCGGAACGGGCAGCTCCTACGAGCAGTACTTC
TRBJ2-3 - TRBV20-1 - CSARNYLASTDTQYF TGCAGTGCTAGAAACTACCTAGCCTCCACAGATACGCAGTATTTT
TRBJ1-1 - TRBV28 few CASSLNRLGGAHKSEAFF TGTGCCAGCAGTTTAAACCGCTTGGGGGGGGCGCATAAATCTGAAGCTTTCTTT
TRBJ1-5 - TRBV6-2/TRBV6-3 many CASERDRNQPQHF TGTGCCAGCGAAAGGGACCGGAATCAGCCCCAGCATTTT
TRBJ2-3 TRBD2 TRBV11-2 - CASSLLGAGGRLDTQYF TGTGCCAGCAGCTTGCTAGGAGCGGGAGGACGGTTAGATACGCAGTATTTT
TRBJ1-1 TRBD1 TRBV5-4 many CASSLGDRNTEAFF TGTGCCAGCAGCTTGGGGGACAGGAACACTGAAGCTTTCTTT
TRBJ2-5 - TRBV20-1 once CSARGHSETQYF TGCAGTGCTAGAGGGCACAGTGAGACCCAGTACTTC
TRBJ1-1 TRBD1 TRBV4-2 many CASNTPGQGNTEAFF TGTGCCAGCAACACCCCGGGACAGGGGAACACTGAAGCTTTCTTT
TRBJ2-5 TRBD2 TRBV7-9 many CASSVREGQETQYF TGTGCCAGCAGCGTCCGGGAGGGCCAAGAGACCCAGTACTTC
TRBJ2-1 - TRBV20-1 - CSATRNEQFF TGCAGTGCTACCAGAAATGAGCAGTTCTTC
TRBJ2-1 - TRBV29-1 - CSALDSRKNNEQFF TGCAGCGCCTTAGACAGCCGCAAAAACAATGAGCAGTTCTTC
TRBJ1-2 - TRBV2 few CASTMSYGYTF TGTGCCAGCACAATGAGCTATGGCTACACCTTC
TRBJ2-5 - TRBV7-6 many CASSGSQETQYF TGTGCCAGTAGCGGATCACAAGAGACCCAGTACTTC
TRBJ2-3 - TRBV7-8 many CASSQGGSPITQYF TGTGCCAGCAGCCAGGGGGGTAGCCCGATAACGCAGTATTTT
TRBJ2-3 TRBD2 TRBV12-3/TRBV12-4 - CASSWGLAAQYF TGTGCCAGCAGTTGGGGACTAGCGGCGCAGTATTTT
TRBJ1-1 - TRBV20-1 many CSALNSGTNTEAFF TGCAGTGCTCTTAATTCCGGGACAAACACTGAAGCTTTCTTT
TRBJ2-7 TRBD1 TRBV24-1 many CATSDRVTYEQYF TGTGCCACCAGCGACAGGGTGACCTACGAGCAGTACTTC
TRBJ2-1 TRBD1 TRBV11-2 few CASSVQGYNEQFF TGTGCCAGCAGCGTACAGGGGTACAATGAGCAGTTCTTC
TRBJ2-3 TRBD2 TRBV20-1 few CSAGGFPTLAGSDTQYF TGCAGTGCCGGAGGCTTCCCCACTCTAGCGGGATCAGATACGCAGTATTTT
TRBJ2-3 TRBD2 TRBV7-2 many CASSLGLDTDTQYF TGTGCCAGCAGCTTGGGACTAGATACAGATACGCAGTATTTT
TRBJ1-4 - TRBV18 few CASSPNPSGGEKLFF TGTGCCAGCTCACCAAATCCCTCTGGGGGAGAAAAACTGTTTTTT
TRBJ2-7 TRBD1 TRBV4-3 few CASSQEGQAAEQYF TGCGCCAGCAGCCAAGAAGGACAGGCAGCCGAGCAGTACTTC
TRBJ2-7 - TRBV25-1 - CASSKGAGEQYF TGTGCCAGCTCTAAGGGAGCTGGAGAGCAGTACTTC
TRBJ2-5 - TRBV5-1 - CASSLGETYQETQYF TGCGCCAGCAGCCTCGGGGAGACGTACCAAGAGACCCAGTACTTC
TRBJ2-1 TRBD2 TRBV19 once CASSPQAGTGIVQFF TGTGCCAGTAGTCCGCAAGCGGGGACGGGTATCGTGCAGTTCTTC
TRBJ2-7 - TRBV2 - CASSETATFGEQYF TGTGCCAGCAGTGAAACCGCTACCTTCGGCGAGCAGTACTTC
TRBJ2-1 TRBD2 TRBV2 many CASKGTSGGRNEQFF TGTGCCAGCAAAGGGACTAGCGGGGGGCGAAATGAGCAGTTCTTC
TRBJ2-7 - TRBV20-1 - CSASVGVGSGLRYEQYF TGCAGTGCTAGTGTAGGGGTTGGGAGTGGGCTCCGCTACGAGCAGTACTTC
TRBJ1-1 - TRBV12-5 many CASGQPLNTEAFF TGTGCTAGTGGTCAACCATTGAACACTGAAGCTTTCTTT
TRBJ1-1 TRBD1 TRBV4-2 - CASSPPGTGGPEAFF TGTGCCAGCAGCCCCCCCGGGACAGGGGGCCCTGAAGCTTTCTTT
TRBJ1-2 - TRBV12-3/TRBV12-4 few CASSLAPPGVGNYGYTF TGTGCCAGCAGTTTAGCTCCCCCCGGGGTAGGAAACTATGGCTACACCTTC
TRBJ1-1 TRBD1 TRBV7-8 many CASSLATGRGDTEAFF TGTGCCAGCAGCTTAGCGACAGGGCGTGGGGACACTGAAGCTTTCTTT
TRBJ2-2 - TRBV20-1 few CSAPGQNTGELFF TGCAGTGCACCGGGACAGAACACCGGGGAGCTGTTTTTT
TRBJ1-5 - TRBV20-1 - CSASAARGNQPQHF TGCAGTGCTAGTGCAGCACGGGGCAATCAGCCCCAGCATTTT
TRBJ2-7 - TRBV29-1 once CSATVDEQYF TGCAGCGCGACAGTCGACGAGCAGTACTTC
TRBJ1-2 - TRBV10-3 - CAISDFAANYGYTF TGTGCCATCAGTGACTTCGCAGCAAACTATGGCTACACCTTC
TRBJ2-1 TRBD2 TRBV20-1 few CSASGTSGSSLYNEQFF TGCAGTGCTAGCGGGACTAGCGGGAGCTCATTATACAATGAGCAGTTCTTC
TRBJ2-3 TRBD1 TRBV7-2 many CASSTGTAYTDTQYF TGTGCCAGCAGCACCGGGACAGCTTACACAGATACGCAGTATTTT
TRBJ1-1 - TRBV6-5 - CASRVQGAEAFF TGTGCCAGCAGAGTACAGGGAGCTGAAGCTTTCTTT
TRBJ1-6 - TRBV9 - CASSVEGGNSPLHF TGTGCCAGCAGCGTCGAAGGGGGGAATTCACCCCTCCACTTT
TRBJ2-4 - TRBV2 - CASSQSRLTKNIQYF TGTGCCAGCAGCCAGAGCCGGCTGACCAAAAACATTCAGTACTTC
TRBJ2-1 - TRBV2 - CASSEATGYNEQFF TGTGCCAGCAGTGAAGCCACGGGATACAATGAGCAGTTCTTC